A single sample is the source of the 15 T cell receptor beta chains below, sequenced in a study of blood T cell repertoires in COVID-19 (dated by TCRdb to about 2020). Receptor amplification or capture employed the immunoSEQ multiplex PCR assay. Entries here come from immuneACCESS through TCRdb and include only in-frame sequences with V and J called. Some clones fail to appear in such tables; in the studies checked, an unresolved V gene covers under half of the shortfall, and the cause of the remainder is unknown. Here the sample has 250,000 to 350,000 clones; around 89% occur a single time. The ten largest clonotypes hold approximately 13% of the sample. Sample: peripheral blood. The receptors derive from a woman in her sixties with acute or convalescent COVID-19.

The rearrangement links TRBV9 to TRBJ1-2; D call uncertain. This CDR3 has 10 amino acids. Germline V gene sequence: CDR1 SGDLS, CDR2 YYNGEE. The V end lost 3 bases, the J end lost 8 bases, and 5 bases lay between the germline ends. In DNA, the CDR3 is TGTGCCAGCAGCGGGCCGGGCTACACCTTC. It is translated as CASSGPGYTF.

The chain employs TRBV28 and TRBJ1-2; 8 nucleotides match TRBD1. The CDR3 sequence is 13 residues long. V was pared by 8 bases and J by 8 bases, with 10 bases of the junction left unmatched. Germline V gives CDR1 MDHEN, CDR2 SYDVKM. CDR3 nucleotide sequence: TGTGCCAGCGGGGCATCAGGGGGCCGCGGCTACACCTTC. Translation gives CASGASGGRGYTF.

On this clone itself: Distinct nucleotide sequences in the sample also encode this CDR3. This chain uses TRBV18 with TRBJ1-5, with D perhaps matching TRBD1 (5 bases). With 6 bases removed from V and 2 bases from J, the gap between germline ends came to 11 bases. Germline CDR1 KGHSH, CDR2 LQKENI. The CDR3 runs to 14 residues. CDR3 in amino acids: CASSRQGGNQPQHF. The CDR3 coding sequence is TGTGCCAGCTCCCGTCAGGGCGGCAATCAGCCCCAGCATTTT.

V and J are TRBV9 and TRBJ2-5; D perhaps matches TRBD2 (6 bases). In germline, CDR1 is SGDLS, CDR2 YYNGEE. The CDR3 sequence is 14 residues long. The V and J ends lost 3 bases and 1 base respectively, with 10 bases between them. CDR3 loop: CASSEGGAQETQYF. The CDR3 nucleotides read TGTGCCAGCAGCGAGGGCGGGGCCCAAGAGACCCAGTACTTC.

The V call is TRBV4-3, the J call TRBJ2-2; 8 nucleotides line up with TRBD1. This CDR3 contains 16 residues. V lost 1 base to trimming and J lost 6 bases; unmatched junction nucleotides: 7. Germline lookup yields CDR1 LGHNA and CDR2 YSLEER. The CDR3 reads CASSQADREDAGELFF. The CDR3 region has the DNA TGCGCCAGCAGCCAAGCGGACAGGGAAGATGCCGGGGAGCTGTTTTTT.

This clone was seen a handful of times. The chain uses TRBV6-5 and TRBJ1-3; D call uncertain. V gave up 6 bases and J gave up 0 bases, with 12 bases separating them. Germline loops: CDR1 MNHEY, CDR2 SVGAGI. This CDR3 region has 15 residues. Here the CDR3 DNA reads TGTGCCAGCAGCTCATCAGGCGTCTCTGGAAACACCATATATTTT. It encodes CASSSSGVSGNTIYF.

In its sample, this clone was seen a few times. V is TRBV6-5 and J is TRBJ1-3; D gene uncertain. Germline assignment: CDR1 MNHEY and CDR2 SVGAGI. The CDR3 is 14 amino acids. V lost 8 bases and J lost 4, with 15 bases in between. This CDR3 reads CASAWRGNGNTIYF. CDR3 sequence (DNA): TGTGCCAGCGCTTGGCGAGGGAACGGAAACACCATATATTTT.

This chain connects TRBV7-9 to TRBJ2-1; a possible D gene is TRBD1 (6 bases). Per the germline V gene, CDR1 is SEHNR and CDR2 is FQNEAQ (reference sequence). V was clipped by 3 bases and J by 3 bases, with 12 bases between them. The CDR3 is made up of 15 amino acids. CDR3 bases: TGTGCCAGCAGCTTCACAGGGAAAGACTACAATGAGCAGTTCTTC. Translated, it gives CASSFTGKDYNEQFF.

This clone was observed once. This chain links TRBV27 with TRBJ2-7; tentatively, D is TRBD1 (6 bases). Trimming shortened V by 5 bases and J by 1 base, and 18 bases separated the two germline ends. Germline V gene sequence: CDR1 MNHEY, CDR2 SMNVEV (reference sequence). The CDR3 has 16 residues. CDR3 DNA: TGTGCCAGCAGTGCAATCCGGACAGCTTCTTCCTACGAGCAGTACTTC. It is translated as CASSAIRTASSYEQYF.

This rearrangement joins TRBV4-2 to TRBJ2-1; a weak D match, TRBD2 (6 bases). CDR1 LGHNA and CDR2 YNFKEQ come from the germline V gene. This CDR3 comprises 18 residues. V gave up 3 bases and J gave up 0 bases, with 18 bases separating them. The CDR3 bases are TGTGCCAGCAGCCAGAGCCCGGGACTTACAGACTCCTACAATGAGCAGTTCTTC. Its translation is CASSQSPGLTDSYNEQFF.

This clone appeared a single time. This rearrangement joins TRBV6-2 or TRBV6-3 to TRBJ1-1; the D gene is possibly TRBD1 (6 bases). Germline values: CDR1 MNHEY, CDR2 SVGEGT. V was trimmed by 7 bases and J by 5 bases, leaving 11 bases between them. This CDR3 spans 12 amino acids. CDR3 protein: CASTPGVTEAFF. The DNA for the CDR3 is TGTGCCAGCACCCCAGGGGTTACTGAAGCTTTCTTT.

The V gene is TRBV27, the J gene TRBJ2-7; D might be TRBD1 (5 bases). The CDR3 covers 14 residues. V dropped 3 bases and J dropped 4 bases, with 13 bases sitting between them. From germline, CDR1 is MNHEY and CDR2 SMNVEV (reference sequence). CDR3 residues: CASSFSQGKYEQYF. DNA for the CDR3: TGTGCCAGCAGTTTTTCGCAGGGAAAGTACGAGCAGTACTTC.

This clone was picked up one time. The V and J genes are TRBV24-1 and TRBJ2-7; D remains ambiguous. The germline V and J ends were trimmed by 6 bases and 2 bases, with 10 bases remaining between them. CDR1 and CDR2 from the germline V gene are KGHDR and SFDVKD. This CDR3 has 13 residues. DNA for the CDR3: TGTGCCACCAGTTCGAAATACACCTACGAGCAGTACTTC. Protein: CATSSKYTYEQYF.

The chain has TRBV7-9 and TRBJ2-1; 9 nucleotides agree with TRBD2. Unmatched junction bases numbered 8, after V lost 0 bases and J lost 5 bases. CDR3 length: 17 amino acids. CDR1 is SEHNR, CDR2 FQNEAQ, per germline (reference sequence). The CDR3 DNA reads TGTGCCAGCAGCTTAGCGATGAGCGGGAGGTGGGACAATGAGCAGTTCTTC. Its translation is CASSLAMSGRWDNEQFF.

The chain employs TRBV7-9 and TRBJ2-7; 7 bases align to TRBD2. This CDR3 is 16 amino acids long. From germline, CDR1 is SEHNR and CDR2 FQNEAQ (reference sequence). V trimming: 1 base; J trimming: 2 bases; junction bases outside the gene matches: 8. CDR3 sequence (DNA): TGTGCCAGCAGCTTAGGAGGACTAGTAACCCCCTACGAGCAGTACTTC. Its protein product is CASSLGGLVTPYEQYF.